The rows below give T cell receptor beta chains drawn from one sample of a study of blood T cell repertoires in COVID-19. Assay used: immunoSEQ multiplex PCR; TCRdb lists only in-frame clones, some missing. The repertoire holds around 230,000 clones, with approximately 83% as singletons. The sample consisted of peripheral blood. These receptor sequences come from a man in his forties with acute or convalescent COVID-19. The CDR3 runs from the conserved cysteine through the conserved F or W. The order of the fields is V gene, J gene, D gene, clone size, CDR3 DNA, CDR3 protein. A D gene is named only where the DNA matches it firmly. Only some rows state a clone size, as once, few, many or a class for expanded clones.

TRBV12-3/TRBV12-4,TRBJ1-4,.,.,TGTGCCAGCAGTACCCCCGGGGGGAGGCTGTTTTTT,CASSTPGGRLFF
TRBV12-3/TRBV12-4,TRBJ1-1,.,.,TGTGCCAGCGGGGGGTTGGGGTACACTGAAGCTTTCTTT,CASGGLGYTEAFF
TRBV4-1,TRBJ1-2,TRBD1,.,TGCGCCAGCAGCCAACTCGGACAGGGGGCTTTTGGGTATGGCTACACCTTC,CASSQLGQGAFGYGYTF
TRBV19,TRBJ1-2,TRBD1,.,TGTGCCAGCGGACAGGCGTCTAACTATGGCTACACCTTC,CASGQASNYGYTF
TRBV6-1,TRBJ2-7,TRBD2,.,TGTGCCAGCAGTGAAAGTGGGAGGGCTTACGAGCAGTACTTC,CASSESGRAYEQYF
TRBV11-2,TRBJ1-1,.,.,TGTGCCAGCAGCCAAAACAGGGAGTTAGTAGCTTTCTTT,CASSQNRELVAFF
TRBV5-1,TRBJ2-3,.,.,TGCGCCAGCAGCCCTTGGGGCGGGGGCACAGATACGCAGTATTTT,CASSPWGGGTDTQYF
TRBV7-9,TRBJ1-2,.,few,TGTGCCAGCAGCTTATCCAGTCTCCCCTATGGCTACACCTTC,CASSLSSLPYGYTF
TRBV28,TRBJ2-3,TRBD1,.,TGTGCCAGCAGCGATCCGGGGACAGGGGGACCAGATACGCAGTATTTT,CASSDPGTGGPDTQYF
TRBV30,TRBJ1-5,.,.,TGTGCCTGTGAGGCAGATAGCAATCAGCCCCAGCATTTT,CACEADSNQPQHF
TRBV5-4,TRBJ1-1,TRBD1,.,TGTGCCAGCAGGGCGAAACAGGGGTGGGGCACTGAAGCTTTCTTT,CASRAKQGWGTEAFF
TRBV5-4,TRBJ2-5,TRBD1,.,TGTGCCAGCAGCTCTCCATTAGACAGGGGCGAGACCCAGTACTTC,CASSSPLDRGETQYF
TRBV2,TRBJ2-1,.,.,TGTGCCAGCAGTGTGACATCCGAGGAGCAGTTCTTC,CASSVTSEEQFF
TRBV4-1,TRBJ2-7,TRBD2,.,TGCGCCAGCAGCCAAGGACTAGCGGGAGTATACGAGCAGTACTTC,CASSQGLAGVYEQYF
TRBV9,TRBJ2-1,TRBD2,.,TGTGCCAGCAGCCCCCGACTAAGCGGGAGTTCCGGACATGAGCAGTTCTTC,CASSPRLSGSSGHEQFF
TRBV5-4,TRBJ1-2,.,.,TGTGCCAGCAGCTTGTCAGGGGATGGCTACACCTTC,CASSLSGDGYTF
TRBV6-5,TRBJ1-2,TRBD1,.,TGTGCCAGTACTCCGACAGGGAAAACGTCTGGCTACACCTTC,CASTPTGKTSGYTF
TRBV4-2,TRBJ1-1,.,.,TGTGCCAGCAGCCAAGGAACAGGGTACACTGAAGCTTTCTTT,CASSQGTGYTEAFF
TRBV6-1,TRBJ2-7,TRBD2,.,TGTGCCAGCAGTGAAGAAGGTAGCGGGGCGTACGAGCAGTACTTC,CASSEEGSGAYEQYF
TRBV9,TRBJ1-1,.,.,TGTGCCAGCAGCCTCATAACAGGGATAAACACTGAAGCTTTCTTT,CASSLITGINTEAFF
TRBV7-2,TRBJ1-1,TRBD1,.,TGTGCCAGCAGCCCAATGACAGGGGGCTCCACTGAAGCTTTCTTT,CASSPMTGGSTEAFF
TRBV11-3,TRBJ1-2,TRBD1,.,TGTGCCAGCATCCAAACGACAGGGGAGAGTGTTGGCTATGGCTACACCTTC,CASIQTTGESVGYGYTF
TRBV2,TRBJ2-2,.,.,TGTGCCAGCAGTGAACGGACCGGGGAGCTGTTTTTT,CASSERTGELFF
TRBV9,TRBJ1-1,.,.,TGTGCCAGCAGCGTAACGAGTGGGAACACTGAAGCTTTCTTT,CASSVTSGNTEAFF
TRBV18,TRBJ1-1,.,.,TGTGCCAGCTCACCACTGGAGGGGACCCACACTGAAGCTTTCTTT,CASSPLEGTHTEAFF
TRBV18,TRBJ1-1,.,few,TGTGCCAGCTCACCACCAACAGCTACGAACACTGAAGCTTTCTTT,CASSPPTATNTEAFF
TRBV5-1,TRBJ2-1,TRBD2,.,TGCGCCAGCAGCTCAAGCGGGAACCAAAACAATGAGCAGTTCTTC,CASSSSGNQNNEQFF
TRBV4-1,TRBJ1-4,TRBD1,.,TGCGCCAGCAGCCGGATGGGGACAGGGGGCAGTATTAATGAAAAACTGTTTTTT,CASSRMGTGGSINEKLFF
TRBV7-9,TRBJ2-7,TRBD2,.,TGTGCCAGCAGCCCATTAGGCGGGAGCTCCTACGAGCAGTACTTC,CASSPLGGSSYEQYF
TRBV7-5,TRBJ2-1,.,.,TGTGTCAGGAGAACCGGGACAGGGGCGTTGAGCTCCTACAATGAGCAGTTCTTC,CVRRTGTGALSSYNEQFF
TRBV10-3,TRBJ1-3,.,.,TGTGCCATCACCCGGGACACATACTCTGGAAACACCATATATTTT,CAITRDTYSGNTIYF
TRBV12-5,TRBJ2-3,.,.,TGTGCTAGTGGTTTGGGCCAGCGGGGCACAGATACGCAGTATTTT,CASGLGQRGTDTQYF
TRBV6-1,TRBJ2-2,.,.,TGTGCCAGCAGTGGAGTGGGGGGACAGACGAACACCGGGGAGCTGTTTTTT,CASSGVGGQTNTGELFF
TRBV3-1/TRBV3-2,TRBJ2-7,.,.,TGTGCCAGCAGGGGCACCGCCTACGAGCAGTACTTC,CASRGTAYEQYF
TRBV14,TRBJ2-2,TRBD1,few,TGTGCCAGCAGTCGGGACAGGGCTATCGGGGAGCTGTTTTTT,CASSRDRAIGELFF
TRBV30,TRBJ1-4,.,.,TGTGCCTGGAGGGATAGAGCTCGGGGTAATGAAAAACTGTTTTTT,CAWRDRARGNEKLFF
TRBV15,TRBJ1-5,TRBD1,few,TGTGCCACCAGCCCCGGGACAGTCAATCAGCCCCAGCATTTT,CATSPGTVNQPQHF
TRBV25-1,TRBJ1-1,.,.,TGTGCCAGCAGTCCCCAGTCAGGGCTTTTCAACACTGAAGCTTTCTTT,CASSPQSGLFNTEAFF
TRBV30,TRBJ1-3,.,.,TGTGCCTGGAGTGCCTCAGGGGTATCGGGAAACACCATATATTTT,CAWSASGVSGNTIYF
TRBV6-5,TRBJ1-5,.,.,TGTGCCAGCAGTAGGGAGAGCAATCAGCCCCAGCATTTT,CASSRESNQPQHF
TRBV6-5,TRBJ1-5,.,few,TGTGCCAGCACTCCGGTAGGCAGGGTCAATCAGCCCCAGCATTTT,CASTPVGRVNQPQHF
TRBV19,TRBJ1-5,.,.,TGTGCCAGTAGTCCTCAACCAATAAGGGCCAGGGAGGATCAGCCCCAGCATTTT,CASSPQPIRAREDQPQHF
TRBV12-3/TRBV12-4,TRBJ1-1,.,.,TGTGCCAGCAGACTTTCCCTCACTGAAGCTTTCTTT,CASRLSLTEAFF
TRBV4-1,TRBJ2-2,.,.,TGCGCCAGCAGCCTCCGGGGGGAGCTGTTTTTT,CASSLRGELFF
TRBV7-8,TRBJ1-2,TRBD1,.,TGTGCCAGCAGCTTACTCAGGGGGCCTAACTATGGCTACACCTTC,CASSLLRGPNYGYTF
TRBV6-5,TRBJ1-2,TRBD1,.,TGTGCCAGCAGATCGGACAGGGGGCACTATGGCTACACCTTC,CASRSDRGHYGYTF
TRBV4-2,TRBJ2-3,TRBD2,.,TGTGCCAGCAGCCAAGAGCGGGAGCGGGAGGGCCCTACGCAGTATTTT,CASSQEREREGPTQYF
TRBV5-1,TRBJ1-1,.,.,TGCGCCAGCAGCTTGACAGGTTTGAACACTGAAGCTTTCTTT,CASSLTGLNTEAFF
TRBV30,TRBJ1-5,TRBD1,once,TGTGCCAGCGGACAGGGAGATCAGCCCCAGCATTTT,CASGQGDQPQHF
TRBV5-1,TRBJ1-4,.,few,TGCGCCAGCAGCTTCGACAGCCGCGATACAACTAATGAAAAACTGTTTTTT,CASSFDSRDTTNEKLFF
TRBV7-6,TRBJ1-1,.,.,TGTGCCAGCAGCTTAGCGGCAGGGGATGGCACTGAAGCTTTCTTT,CASSLAAGDGTEAFF
TRBV6-5,TRBJ2-5,TRBD1,.,TGTGCCACCCGGGCTGGACAGGCTCAAGAGACCCAGTACTTC,CATRAGQAQETQYF
TRBV29-1,TRBJ1-2,.,.,TGCAGCGTTCAGAGAGGGCTTGGCTACACCTTC,CSVQRGLGYTF
TRBV9,TRBJ1-4,TRBD1,.,TGTGCCAGCAGCATCCGGGACAGGGTAAATGAAAAACTGTTTTTT,CASSIRDRVNEKLFF
TRBV7-2,TRBJ1-3,.,.,TGTGCCAGCAGCTCAAACAGGGTTTCTGGAAACACCATATATTTT,CASSSNRVSGNTIYF
TRBV12-1,TRBJ2-2,.,.,TGTGCCAGCAGCTTGACAGGGCTTGCCGGGGAGCTGTTTTTT,CASSLTGLAGELFF
TRBV5-1,TRBJ2-5,.,.,TGCGCCAGCAACAGCCCCGAAGAGACCCAGTACTTC,CASNSPEETQYF
TRBV10-3,TRBJ1-4,.,.,TGTGCCATCAGTGAGTCGATATGGCAACAGGGCGGTAATGAAAAACTGTTTTTT,CAISESIWQQGGNEKLFF
TRBV18,TRBJ2-7,.,.,TGTGCCAGCTCACAGTGGACTTACTCCTACGAGCAGTACTTC,CASSQWTYSYEQYF